Sequencing of this T cell receptor (beta chain) was carried out in a study of blood T cell repertoires in COVID-19. CDR3 length equals 21 residues. Clones were sequenced by immunoSEQ multiplex PCR, and TCRdb holds only the in-frame ones, with some missing. The table shows about 67,000 clones, with approximately 90% occurring only once. This TCR was sampled from an elderly woman with acute or convalescent COVID-19. Specimen: peripheral blood. This chain uses TRBV21-1 with TRBJ2-5; the table's D call of TRBD1 was not tested on the DNA. TRBV21-1 is shown as a pseudogene. The CDR3 nucleotides are TGTGCCAGCAGCTCTCGGACAGGGCGATCCCAGACAAATAAGTACCAAGAGACCCAGTACTTC. This codes for CASSSRTGRSQTNKYQETQYF.